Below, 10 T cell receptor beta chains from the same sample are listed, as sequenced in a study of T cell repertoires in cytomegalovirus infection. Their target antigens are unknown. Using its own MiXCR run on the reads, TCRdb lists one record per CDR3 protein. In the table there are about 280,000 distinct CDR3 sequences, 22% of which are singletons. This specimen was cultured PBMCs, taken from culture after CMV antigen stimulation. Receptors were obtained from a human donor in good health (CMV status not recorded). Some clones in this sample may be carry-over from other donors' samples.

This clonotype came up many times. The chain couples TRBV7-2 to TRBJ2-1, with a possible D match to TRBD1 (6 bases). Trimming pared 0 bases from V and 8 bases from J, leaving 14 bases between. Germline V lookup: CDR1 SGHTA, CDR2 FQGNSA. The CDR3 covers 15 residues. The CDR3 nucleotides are TGTGCCAGCAGCTTAGCTGGGGACAAGAAGGATGAGCAGTTCTTC. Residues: CASSLAGDKKDEQFF.

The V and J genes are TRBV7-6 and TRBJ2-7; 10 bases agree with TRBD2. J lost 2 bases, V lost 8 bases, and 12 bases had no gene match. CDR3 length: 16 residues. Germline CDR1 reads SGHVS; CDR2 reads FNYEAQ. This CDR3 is CASQAPASGSPYEQYF. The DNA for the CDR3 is TGTGCCAGCCAGGCCCCCGCTAGCGGGAGCCCCTACGAGCAGTACTTC. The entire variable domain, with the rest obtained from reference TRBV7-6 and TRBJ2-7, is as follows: GAGVSQSPRYKVTKRGQDVALRCDPISGHVSLYWYRQALGQGPEFLTYFNYEAQQDKSGLPNDRFSAERPEGSISTLTIQRTEQRDSAMYRCASQAPASGSPYEQYFGPGTRLTVT.

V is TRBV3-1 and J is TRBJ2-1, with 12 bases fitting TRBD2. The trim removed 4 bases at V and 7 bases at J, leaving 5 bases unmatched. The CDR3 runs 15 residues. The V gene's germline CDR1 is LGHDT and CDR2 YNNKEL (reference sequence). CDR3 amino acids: CASSRLAGAENEQFF. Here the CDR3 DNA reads TGTGCCAGCAGCCGACTAGCGGGAGCTGAGAATGAGCAGTTCTTC.

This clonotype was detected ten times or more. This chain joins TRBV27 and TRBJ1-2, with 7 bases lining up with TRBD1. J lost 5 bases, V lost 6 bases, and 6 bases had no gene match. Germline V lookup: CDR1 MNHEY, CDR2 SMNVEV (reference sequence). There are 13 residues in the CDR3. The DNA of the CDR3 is TGTGCCAGCAGGGACAGGACCCTTTATGGCTACACCTTC. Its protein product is CASRDRTLYGYTF.

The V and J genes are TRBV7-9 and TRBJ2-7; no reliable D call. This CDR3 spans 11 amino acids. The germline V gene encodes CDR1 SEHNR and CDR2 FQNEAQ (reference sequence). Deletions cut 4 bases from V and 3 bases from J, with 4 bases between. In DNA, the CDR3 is TGTGCCAGCAGCTGGGACTACGAGCAGTACTTC. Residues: CASSWDYEQYF.

In DNA, the CDR3 is TGTGCCAGCACCCCCACGAGCGGGGAAACCGGGGAGCTGTTTTTT. Protein product: CASTPTSGETGELFF. The J gene is TRBJ2-2, the V gene TRBV7-9; 7 bases fit TRBD2. Germline V gives CDR1 SEHNR, CDR2 FQNEAQ (reference sequence). The CDR3 is 15 residues long. The V gene end was trimmed by 7 bases and the J gene end by 5 bases; junction bases not matched to a gene: 10.

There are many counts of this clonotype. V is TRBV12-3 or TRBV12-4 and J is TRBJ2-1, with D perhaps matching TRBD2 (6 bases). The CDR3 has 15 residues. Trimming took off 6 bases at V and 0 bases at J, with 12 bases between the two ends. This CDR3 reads CASSGGASSYNEQFF. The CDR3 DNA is TGTGCCAGCAGCGGGGGTGCAAGCTCCTACAATGAGCAGTTCTTC.

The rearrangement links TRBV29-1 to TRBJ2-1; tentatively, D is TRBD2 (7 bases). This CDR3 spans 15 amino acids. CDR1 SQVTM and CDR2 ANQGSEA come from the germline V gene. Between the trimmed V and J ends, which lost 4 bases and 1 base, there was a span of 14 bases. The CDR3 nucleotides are TGCAGCGTTGGGGGGGGGGCTCTGTCCTACAATGAGCAGTTCTTC. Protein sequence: CSVGGGALSYNEQFF.

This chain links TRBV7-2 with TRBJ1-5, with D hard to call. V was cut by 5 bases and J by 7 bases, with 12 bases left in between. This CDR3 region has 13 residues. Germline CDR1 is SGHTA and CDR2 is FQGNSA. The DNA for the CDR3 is TGTGCCAGCAGCGACCAATTCAGGCAGCCCCAGCATTTT. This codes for CASSDQFRQPQHF.

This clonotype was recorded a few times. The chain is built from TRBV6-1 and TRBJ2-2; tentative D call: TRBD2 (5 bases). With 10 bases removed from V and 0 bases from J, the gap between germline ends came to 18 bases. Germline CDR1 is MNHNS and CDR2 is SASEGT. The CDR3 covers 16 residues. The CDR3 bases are TGTGCCACCAAGCCGGGAACTATCCCGAACACCGGGGAGCTGTTTTTT. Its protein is CATKPGTIPNTGELFF.